This TCR beta chain derives from a study of a mutant IDH1 vaccine in newly diagnosed glioma. Across the study: The first vaccination came 4-6 weeks after radiotherapy alone, or with temozolomide cycles.

The V end was cut by 4 bases, the J end by 6 bases, with 19 bases between. The germline V gene has CDR1 SGDLS and CDR2 YYNGEE. The CDR3 is made up of 16 amino acids. Indicated time point: week 47, end of study. In the vaccine, a single dose held 300 ug of the mutant IDH1 20-mer peptide, along with topical imiquimod. In the case of this clone: Antigen unknown.

Measured with immunoSEQ multiplex PCR; TCRdb has only the in-frame clones, and not every one. This table has roughly 50,000 clones, 70% to 85% appearing once. This sequence joins TRBV9 and TRBJ2-2; D is uncertain. The sequencing used PBMCs, collected from a glioma patient whose treatment included an IDH1 peptide vaccine. The source of this sequence is a woman aged 40-49 years with glioma. Some clones in this sample may be carry-over from other donors' samples. The CDR3 bases are TGTGCCAGCAGCCCCCGTCAGGTGGAGTTCGCCGGGGAGCTGTTTTTT. Residues: CASSPRQVEFAGELFF.